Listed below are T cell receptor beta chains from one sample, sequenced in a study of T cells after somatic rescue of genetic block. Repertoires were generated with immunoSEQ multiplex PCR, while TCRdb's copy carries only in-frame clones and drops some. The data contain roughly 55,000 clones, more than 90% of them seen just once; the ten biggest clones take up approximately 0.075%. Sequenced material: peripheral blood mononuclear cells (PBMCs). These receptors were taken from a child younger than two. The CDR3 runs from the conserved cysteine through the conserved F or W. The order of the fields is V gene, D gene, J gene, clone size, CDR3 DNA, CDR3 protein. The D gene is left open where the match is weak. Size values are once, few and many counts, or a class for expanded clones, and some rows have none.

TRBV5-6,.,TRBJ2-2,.,TGTGCCAGCAGCGACGGGGGTCTTAGGGAGCTGTTTTTT,CASSDGGLRELFF
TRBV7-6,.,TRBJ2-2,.,TGTGCCAGCAGCTTCACGGCAATCGGGGAGCTGTTTTTT,CASSFTAIGELFF
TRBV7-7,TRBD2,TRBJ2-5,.,TGTGCTAGCAGCTTTAGCGGGAGAGAGACCCAGTACTTC,CASSFSGRETQYF
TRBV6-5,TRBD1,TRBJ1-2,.,TGTGCCAGCAGTAGGGGACAGAACTATGGCTACACCTTC,CASSRGQNYGYTF
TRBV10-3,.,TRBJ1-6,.,TGTGCCATCAGTTCTCGGGGCTCGGATTCACCCCTCCACTTT,CAISSRGSDSPLHF
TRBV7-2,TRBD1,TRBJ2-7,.,TGTGCCAGCAGCCCTTCGACAGGGGGCTACGAGCAGTACTTC,CASSPSTGGYEQYF
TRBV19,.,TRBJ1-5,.,TGTGCCAGTAGTATCCGACACTTTAATCAGCCCCAGCATTTT,CASSIRHFNQPQHF
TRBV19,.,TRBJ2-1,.,TGTGCCAGTATGGGGGCCTACGGGAATGAGCAGTTCTTC,CASMGAYGNEQFF
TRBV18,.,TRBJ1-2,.,TGTGCCAGCTCACCACCTCGGGGGACACAATCATCTATTAATTATGGCTACACCTTC,CASSPPRGTQSSINYGYTF
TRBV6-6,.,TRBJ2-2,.,TGTGCCAGCAGTTACGGAGGGATTAACACCGGGGAGCTGTTTTTT,CASSYGGINTGELFF
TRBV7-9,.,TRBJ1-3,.,TGTGCCAGCAGCTCCGTCCTTTCGTCTGGAAACACCATATATTTT,CASSSVLSSGNTIYF
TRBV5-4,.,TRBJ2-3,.,TGTGCCAGCGGGAGAGATACGCAGTATTTT,CASGRDTQYF
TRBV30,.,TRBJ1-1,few,TGTGCCTGGAGTCTAGAGGTGAACACTGAAGCTTTCTTT,CAWSLEVNTEAFF
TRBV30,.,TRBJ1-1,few,TGTGCCTGGACAGGCACTGAAGCTTTCTTT,CAWTGTEAFF
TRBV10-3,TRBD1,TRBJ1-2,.,TGTGCCATCAGTGGATCGGGACAGGGGATTGGCTACACCTTC,CAISGSGQGIGYTF
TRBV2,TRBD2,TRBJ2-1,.,TGTGCCAGCAACAGCGGGAGGGCGGGTTACAATGAGCAGTTCTTC,CASNSGRAGYNEQFF
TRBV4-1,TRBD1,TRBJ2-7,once,TGCGCCAGCAGCCACGGGACAGGGTACTACGAGCAGTACTTC,CASSHGTGYYEQYF
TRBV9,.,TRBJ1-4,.,TGTGCCAGCAGCGGTCCGGGACAAGTAAATGAAAAACTGTTTTTT,CASSGPGQVNEKLFF
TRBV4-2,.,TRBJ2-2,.,TGTGCCAGCAGCCACCAGCGGAACACCGGGGAGCTGTTTTTT,CASSHQRNTGELFF
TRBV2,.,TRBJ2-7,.,TGTGCCAGCACTAACTTCTACGAGCAGTACTTC,CASTNFYEQYF
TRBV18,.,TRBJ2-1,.,TGTGCCAGCTCACCAGCCAGCTCCTACAATGAGCAGTTCTTC,CASSPASSYNEQFF
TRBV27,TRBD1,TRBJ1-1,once,TGTGCCAGCAGTCCGCGACAGGGGAGGACTGAAGCTTTCTTT,CASSPRQGRTEAFF
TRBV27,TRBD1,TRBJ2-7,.,TGTGCCAGCAGTTTGACAGGGTACGAGCAGTACTTC,CASSLTGYEQYF
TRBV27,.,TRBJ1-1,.,TGTGCCAGCAGTTTCGACAGGTTGAACACTGAAGCTTTCTTT,CASSFDRLNTEAFF
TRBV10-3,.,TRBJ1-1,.,TGTGCCATCAGTGAGTCGCTCGGGGGCACTGAAGCTTTCTTT,CAISESLGGTEAFF
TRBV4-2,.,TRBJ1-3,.,TGTGCCAGCAGCCATGGGGGGCACTCTGGAAACACCATATATTTT,CASSHGGHSGNTIYF
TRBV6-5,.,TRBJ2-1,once,TGTGCCAGCAGTTACAACCAGGGCACCTACAATGAGCAGTTCTTC,CASSYNQGTYNEQFF
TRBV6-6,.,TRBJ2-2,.,TGTGCCAGCAGTTATAGGCTAGCTGGAAACACCGGGGAGCTGTTTTTT,CASSYRLAGNTGELFF
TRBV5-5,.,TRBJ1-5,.,TGTGCCAGCAGCTTGGACAGTCCCGGGCAGCCCCAGCATTTT,CASSLDSPGQPQHF
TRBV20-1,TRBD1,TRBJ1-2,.,TGCAGTGCGAGACAGGGTGGCTACACCTTC,CSARQGGYTF
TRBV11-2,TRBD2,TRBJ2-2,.,TGTGCCAGCAGCTTACAGCGGGGGAACACCGGGGAGCTGTTTTTT,CASSLQRGNTGELFF
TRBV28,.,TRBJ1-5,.,TGTGCCAGCAGCCCTGGGGGCAGCAATCAGCCCCAGCATTTT,CASSPGGSNQPQHF
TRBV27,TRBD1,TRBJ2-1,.,TGTGCCAGCAGTTTGACAGGGGGCAATGAGCAGTTCTTC,CASSLTGGNEQFF
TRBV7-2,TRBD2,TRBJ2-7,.,TGTGCCAGCAGCACCGGACTAGCGGGGGAGCAGTACTTC,CASSTGLAGEQYF
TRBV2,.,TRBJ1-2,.,TGTGCCAGCAGTGAATATTTGCCCGACCGCTATGGCTACACCTTC,CASSEYLPDRYGYTF
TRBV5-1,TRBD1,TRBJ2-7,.,TGCGCCAGCAGCTTGGCCCCAGGGGGCTACGAGCAGTACTTC,CASSLAPGGYEQYF
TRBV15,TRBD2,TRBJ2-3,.,TGTGCCACCAGCACCAGACTAGCGGGAGTGGATACGCAGTATTTT,CATSTRLAGVDTQYF
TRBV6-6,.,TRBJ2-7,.,TGTGCCAGCAGTTACGCGGAGTACGAGCAGTACTTC,CASSYAEYEQYF
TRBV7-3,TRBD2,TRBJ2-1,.,TGTGCCAGCAGCCCGCTAACTAGCGGGAGTACCAATGAGCAGTTCTTC,CASSPLTSGSTNEQFF
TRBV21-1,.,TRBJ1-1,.,TGTGCCAGCAGCAAAGGCGGGACAGGGAAAGCTTTCTTT,CASSKGGTGKAFF
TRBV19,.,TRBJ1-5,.,TGTGCCTCCCAGAGTGGGATTCAGCCCCAGCATTTT,CASQSGIQPQHF
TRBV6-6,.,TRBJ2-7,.,TGTGCCAGCAGTTACTCGTTCTACGAGCAGTACTTC,CASSYSFYEQYF
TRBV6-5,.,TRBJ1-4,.,TGTGCCAGCAGTTACTCCTCGGCAGGGACTAATGAAAAACTGTTTTTT,CASSYSSAGTNEKLFF
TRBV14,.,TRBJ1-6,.,TGTGCCAGCAGCGGACAATATAATTCACCCCTCCACTTT,CASSGQYNSPLHF
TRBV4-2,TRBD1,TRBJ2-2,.,TGTGCCAGCAGCTCACAGGGGGTGGTCGGGGAGCTGTTTTTT,CASSSQGVVGELFF
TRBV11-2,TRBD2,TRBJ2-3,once,TGTGCCAGCAGTTACATTAGCGGGCCCCGCACAGATACGCAGTATTTT,CASSYISGPRTDTQYF
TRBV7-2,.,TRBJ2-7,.,TGTGCCAGCAGCTTAAGTACAGGGTACGAGCAGTACTTC,CASSLSTGYEQYF
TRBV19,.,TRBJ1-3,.,TGTGCCAGTAGTATTGGGGGGCCGGGAAACACCATATATTTT,CASSIGGPGNTIYF
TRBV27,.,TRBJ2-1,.,TGTGCCAGCAGTTTAGAGGCAGGGCGTTTGGACAATGAGCAGTTCTTC,CASSLEAGRLDNEQFF
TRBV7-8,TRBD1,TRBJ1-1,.,TGTGCCAGCAGCTTATACAGGGGGAACACTGAAGCTTTCTTT,CASSLYRGNTEAFF
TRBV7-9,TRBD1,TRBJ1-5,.,TGTGCCAGCAGCGGGACAGGGGGACAGCCCCAGCATTTT,CASSGTGGQPQHF
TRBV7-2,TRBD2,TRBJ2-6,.,TGTGCCAGCAGCTACCTCGGGACTAGCGTCTCTGGGGCCAACGTCCTGACTTTC,CASSYLGTSVSGANVLTF
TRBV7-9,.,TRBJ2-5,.,TGTGCCAGCAGCTCCCGACTGGGATCCCAAGAGACCCAGTACTTC,CASSSRLGSQETQYF
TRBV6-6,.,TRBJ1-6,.,TGTGCCAGCAGTTACTCGTACGGGGGCGGCTCACCCCTCCACTTT,CASSYSYGGGSPLHF
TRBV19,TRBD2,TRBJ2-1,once,TGTGCCAGTAGTCCTAGCGGGAGGGCCTATGAGCAGTTCTTC,CASSPSGRAYEQFF
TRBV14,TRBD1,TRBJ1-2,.,TGTGCCAGCAGCCCCGGACAGGGGCGCTACACCTTC,CASSPGQGRYTF
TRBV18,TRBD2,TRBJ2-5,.,TGTGCCAGCTCACAAGGACTAGCGGGAGGTCAAGAGACCCAGTACTTC,CASSQGLAGGQETQYF